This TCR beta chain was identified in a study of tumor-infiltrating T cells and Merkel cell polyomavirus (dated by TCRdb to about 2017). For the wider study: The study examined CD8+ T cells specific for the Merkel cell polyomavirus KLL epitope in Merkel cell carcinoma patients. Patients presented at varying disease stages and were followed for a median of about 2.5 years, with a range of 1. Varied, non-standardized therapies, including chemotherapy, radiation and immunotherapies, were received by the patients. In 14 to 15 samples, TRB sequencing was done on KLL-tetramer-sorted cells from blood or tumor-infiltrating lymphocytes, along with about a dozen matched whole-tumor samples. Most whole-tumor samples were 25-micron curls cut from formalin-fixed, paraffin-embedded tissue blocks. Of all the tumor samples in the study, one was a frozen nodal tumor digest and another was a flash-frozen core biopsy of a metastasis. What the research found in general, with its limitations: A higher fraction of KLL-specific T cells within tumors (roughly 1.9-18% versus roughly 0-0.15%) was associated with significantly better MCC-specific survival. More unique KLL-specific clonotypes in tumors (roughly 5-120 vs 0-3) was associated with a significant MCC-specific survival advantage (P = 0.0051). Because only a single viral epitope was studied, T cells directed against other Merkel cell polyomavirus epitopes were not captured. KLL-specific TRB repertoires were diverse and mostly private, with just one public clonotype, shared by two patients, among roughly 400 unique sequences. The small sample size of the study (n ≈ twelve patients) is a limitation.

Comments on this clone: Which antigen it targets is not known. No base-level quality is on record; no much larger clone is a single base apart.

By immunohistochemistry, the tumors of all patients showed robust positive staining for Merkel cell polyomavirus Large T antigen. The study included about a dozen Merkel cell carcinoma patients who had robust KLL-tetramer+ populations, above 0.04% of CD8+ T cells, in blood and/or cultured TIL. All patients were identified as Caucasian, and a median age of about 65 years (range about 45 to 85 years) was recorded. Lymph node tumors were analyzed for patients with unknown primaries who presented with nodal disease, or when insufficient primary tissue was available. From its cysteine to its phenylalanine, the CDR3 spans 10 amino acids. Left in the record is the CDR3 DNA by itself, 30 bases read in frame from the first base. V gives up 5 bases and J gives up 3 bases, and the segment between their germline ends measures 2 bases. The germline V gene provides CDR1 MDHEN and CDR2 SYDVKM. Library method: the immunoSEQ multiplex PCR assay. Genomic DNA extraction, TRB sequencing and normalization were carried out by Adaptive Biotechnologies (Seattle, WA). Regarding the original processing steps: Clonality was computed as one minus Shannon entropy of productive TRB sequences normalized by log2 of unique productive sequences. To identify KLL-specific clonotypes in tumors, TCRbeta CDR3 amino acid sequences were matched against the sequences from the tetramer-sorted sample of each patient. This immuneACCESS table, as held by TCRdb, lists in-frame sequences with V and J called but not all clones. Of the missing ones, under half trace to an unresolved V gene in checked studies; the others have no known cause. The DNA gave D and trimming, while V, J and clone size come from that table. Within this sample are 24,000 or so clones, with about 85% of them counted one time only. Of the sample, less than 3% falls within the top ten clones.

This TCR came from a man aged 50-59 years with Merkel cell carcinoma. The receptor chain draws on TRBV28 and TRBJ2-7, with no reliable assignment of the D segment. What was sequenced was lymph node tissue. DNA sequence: TGTGCCAGCAGTCTCTACGAGCAGTACTTC. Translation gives CASSLYEQYF.